Presented here are 29 T cell receptor beta chains from one specimen sequenced in a study of Graves' ophthalmopathy and Graves' hyperthyroidism. Researchers took RNA transcripts and amplified TCR beta CDR3 regions from them. The first-round RT-PCR employed HTBI primers together with the Qiagen OneStep RT-PCR kit. A multiplex PCR was then performed as the second round. TCRdb itself ran the multiplex PCR reads through MiXCR, one entry per CDR3 protein. Among under 800,000 distinct CDR3 sequences listed, 20% to 25% were seen once. What was sequenced was peripheral blood. These TCRs come from a young woman with stable Graves' hyperthyroidism. Some clones in this sample may be carry-over from other donors' samples.

This clonotype appeared many times. This sequence joins TRBV19 and TRBJ1-1; 11 positions match TRBD1. The junction had 7 bases not matched to a gene; V was cut back by 8 bases and J by 11 bases. Looked up from germline, CDR1 is LNHDA and CDR2 is SQIVND (reference sequence). This CDR3 spans 12 amino acids. This chain's CDR3 is CASADRGRLAFF. As DNA, the CDR3 is TGTGCCAGTGCGGACAGGGGGCGCCTGGCTTTCTTT.

The genes are TRBV20-1 and TRBJ1-5; D not certain. Per the germline V gene, CDR1 is DFQATT and CDR2 is SNEGSKA (reference sequence). The CDR3 extends over 12 amino acids. Trimming shortened V by 6 bases and J by 5 bases, and 11 bases separated the two germline ends. CDR3 loop: CSAQRGDQPQHF. The CDR3 region has the DNA TGCAGTGCCCAGCGGGGAGATCAGCCCCAGCATTTT.

In this sample, this clonotype turned up many times. The rearrangement uses TRBV6-5 and TRBJ2-5, with TRBD2 as a possible D gene (5 bases). This CDR3 has 13 amino acids. Deletions cut 5 bases from V and 5 bases from J, with 12 bases between. CDR1 is MNHEY, CDR2 SVGAGI, per germline. DNA of the CDR3: TGTGCCAGCAGTCTTAGGACTCTGGAGACCCAGTACTTC. Its translation is CASSLRTLETQYF.

This clonotype was recorded at least ten times. V gene TRBV6-1 combines with J gene TRBJ2-6, with 7 bases lining up with TRBD1. Trimming at V came to 8 bases and at J to 2 bases, leaving 9 bases not matched to a gene. The CDR3 totals 16 residues. Germline V gene lookup returns CDR1 MNHNS and CDR2 SASEGT. The CDR3 DNA sequence: TGTGCCAGCTTTGGACAGGCTTTTGCTGGGGCCAACGTCCTGACTTTC. It codes for CASFGQAFAGANVLTF.

Points on this clonotype: Given the absence of the conserved phenylalanine or tryptophan at the CDR3 end, a read error is likely. Because the CDR3's place on the DNA is in doubt, the DNA is left out and the CDR3 is given as listed by TCRdb. The chain recombines TRBV11-2 with TRBJ2-7; the table's D call TRBD1 went unverified against the DNA. Germline CDR1 is SGHAT and CDR2 is FQNNGV. The CDR3 contains 11 residues when both ends are counted. CDR3 loop: CASSRQVMSGQ.

The DNA of the CDR3 is TGTGCCAGCAACTCGCAGGGGGGAGGACAGCCCCAGCATTTT. Amino acids: CASNSQGGGQPQHF. The gene calls are TRBV12-3 or TRBV12-4 and TRBJ1-5; the match to TRBD1 covers 7 bases. V trimming: 7 bases; J trimming: 7 bases; junction bases outside the gene matches: 10. The CDR3 covers 14 residues.

This clonotype was recorded at least ten times. The gene calls are TRBV12-3 or TRBV12-4 and TRBJ1-2; 7 positions match TRBD1. The CDR3 consists of 16 residues. V trimming: 5 bases; J trimming: 5 bases; junction bases outside the gene matches: 14. CDR3 nucleotide sequence: TGTGCCAGCAGTCCGGGGACAGCCACCGGCGGGTATGGCTACACCTTC. Its translation: CASSPGTATGGYGYTF.

There are a few counts of this clonotype. The chain is built from TRBV12-3 or TRBV12-4 and TRBJ1-1, with D possibly matching TRBD1 (6 bases). Trimming shortened V by 5 bases and J by 2 bases, and 18 bases separated the two germline ends. The CDR3 contains 16 residues. This CDR3 is CASSPSLQGPNTEAFF. CDR3 sequence (DNA): TGTGCCAGCAGTCCCTCGCTACAGGGACCTAACACTGAAGCTTTCTTT.

The CDR3 protein is CASSLAGGGARETQYF. CDR3 DNA: TGTGCCAGCAGCTTAGCTGGCGGGGGGGCCAGGGAGACCCAGTACTTC. The genes are TRBV11-2 and TRBJ2-5; the match to TRBD2 covers 9 bases. Losses at the gene ends were 1 base for V and 5 bases for J; bases not matched to a gene: 8. Germline V gene lookup returns CDR1 SGHAT and CDR2 FQNNGV. The CDR3 sequence is 16 residues long.

About this clonotype: A clone one base away is much larger, so this may be a read error. The rearrangement joins TRBV20-1 to TRBJ1-2, with no clear D. The germline gives CDR1 DFQATT, CDR2 SNEGSKA (reference sequence). The CDR3 contains 14 residues. CDR3 DNA sequence: TGCAGTTCTAGAGATCCCTACCTCAACTATGGCTACACCTTC. This codes for CSSRDPYLNYGYTF.

The table lists this clonotype with many counts. This chain links TRBV7-2 with TRBJ1-2; weak D call: TRBD1 (6 bases). The CDR3 has 15 amino acids. CDR1 SGHTA and CDR2 FQGNSA come from the germline V gene. The V end lost 5 bases, the J end lost 4 bases, and 17 bases lay between the germline ends. The CDR3 DNA follows: TGTGCCAGCAGCGCGACCTCCGACAGGCCCTATGGCTACACCTTC. Amino acid sequence: CASSATSDRPYGYTF.

This clonotype occurred many times. This chain links TRBV11-1 with TRBJ2-7; the D gene could be TRBD1 or TRBD2 (6 bases each). V dropped 3 bases and J dropped 4 bases, with 25 bases sitting between them. The CDR3 length is 18 residues. The germline V gene has CDR1 SGHAT and CDR2 FQDESV (reference sequence). For the CDR3, the DNA is TGTGCCAGCAGCTTCTTCTTGGTACGAGAGGGGGGTCGTTACGAGCAGTACTTC. Translated: CASSFFLVREGGRYEQYF.

In its sample, this clonotype was seen many times. The conserved phenylalanine or tryptophan is not found at the CDR3 terminus, so this likely reflects a read error. V is TRBV6-2 or TRBV6-3 and J is TRBJ1-5, with 7 bases matching TRBD1. Germline CDR1 is MNHEY and CDR2 is SVGEGT. The CDR3 runs 15 residues. Trimming at V came to 5 bases and at J to 4 bases, leaving 8 bases not matched to a gene. The CDR3 region is CASSQGTVGNQPQHL. The CDR3 nucleotides are TGTGCCAGCAGTCAAGGGACAGTGGGGAATCAGCCCCAGCATCTT.

The chain joins TRBV12-3 or TRBV12-4 to TRBJ1-2, with D unresolved. V lost 5 bases and J lost 2, with 9 bases in between. The CDR3 extends over 13 amino acids. Here the CDR3 DNA reads TGTGCCAGCAGTCGAGAAGGGAACTATGGCTACACCTTC. Its translation is CASSREGNYGYTF.

In its sample, this clonotype was seen many times. V is TRBV6-2 or TRBV6-3 and J is TRBJ1-2; possibly TRBD1 for D (5 bases). The CDR3 is 14 amino acids. The germline CDR1 and CDR2 sequences are MNHEY and SVGEGT. Trimming removed 0 bases from V and 4 bases from J, with 9 bases in between. The CDR3: CASSYSGPTYGYTF. CDR3 DNA sequence: TGTGCCAGCAGTTACTCGGGACCGACCTATGGCTACACCTTC.

In this sample, this clonotype turned up a few times. This chain joins TRBV3-1 and TRBJ2-2; TRBD2 might be the D (6 bases). Germline CDR1 is LGHDT and CDR2 is YNNKEL (reference sequence). Trimming took off 2 bases at V and 7 bases at J, with 8 bases between the two ends. The CDR3 has 13 residues. In DNA form, the CDR3 reads TGTGCCAGCAGCCAACGGGGGATCGGGGAGCTGTTTTTT. This sequence encodes CASSQRGIGELFF.

At least ten counts were recorded for this clonotype. This chain connects TRBV5-1 to TRBJ2-5; D is uncertain. Germline CDR1 and CDR2: SGHRS and YFSETQ. V was cut by 1 base and J by 2 bases, with 6 bases left in between. The CDR3 is made up of 13 amino acids. The CDR3: CASSLTQQETQYF. The CDR3 coding sequence is TGCGCCAGCAGCTTGACACAGCAAGAGACCCAGTACTTC. The full variable domain, completed using reference TRBV5-1 and TRBJ2-5, is KAGVTQTPRYLIKTRGQQVTLSCSPISGHRSVSWYQQTPGQGLQFLFEYFSETQRNKGNFPGRFSGRQFSNSRSEMNVSTLELGDSALYLCASSLTQQETQYFGPGTRLLVL.

This clonotype came up many times. This chain links TRBV29-1 with TRBJ2-7, with 7 bases lining up with TRBD1. V gave up 4 bases and J gave up 0 bases; unmatched junction bases: 12. The CDR3 has 16 residues. Germline V gives CDR1 SQVTM, CDR2 ANQGSEA. The CDR3 sequence is CSVGGDRASSSYEQYF. The CDR3 nucleotides read TGCAGCGTTGGTGGCGACAGGGCAAGCAGCTCCTACGAGCAGTACTTC.

This clonotype occurred many times. This chain connects TRBV6-2 or TRBV6-3 to TRBJ1-1; a weak D match, TRBD1 (5 bases). The CDR3 totals 13 residues. Germline-derived CDR1 and CDR2 are MNHEY and SVGEGT. The V gene lost 6 bases and the J gene lost 3 bases, with 11 bases spanning the gap. The CDR3 sequence: CASSFDSHTEAFF. CDR3 in DNA: TGTGCCAGCAGCTTTGACAGCCACACTGAAGCTTTCTTT.

This clonotype was observed many times. The V gene is TRBV19, the J gene TRBJ1-5, with D possibly being TRBD1 (5 bases). Trimming shortened V by 4 bases and J by 5 bases, and 6 bases separated the two germline ends. CDR1 LNHDA and CDR2 SQIVND come from the germline V gene (reference sequence). This CDR3 contains 12 residues. The CDR3: CASSKTDQPQHF. The CDR3 nucleotides read TGTGCCAGTAGTAAGACAGATCAGCCCCAGCATTTT.

The chain is built from TRBV2 and TRBJ2-2; 8 bases fit TRBD2. This CDR3 spans 16 amino acids. Germline V CDR1 and CDR2: SNHLY, FYNNEI. V lost 3 bases and J lost 3; bases outside the gene matches: 6. CDR3 coding DNA: TGTGCCAGCAGTGACCCCGGGAGGGGGGACACCGGGGAGCTGTTTTTT. The encoded protein is CASSDPGRGDTGELFF.

This clonotype was recorded a few times. The J gene is TRBJ1-3, the V gene TRBV5-1; D is uncertain. Trimming shortened V by 0 bases and J by 2 bases, and 9 bases separated the two germline ends. CDR1 and CDR2 (germline): SGHRS, YFSETQ. CDR3 size: 15 residues. In DNA form, the CDR3 reads TGCGCCAGCAGCTTGGGATACGGTACTGGAAACACCATATATTTT. Its translation is CASSLGYGTGNTIYF. Together with reference TRBV5-1 and TRBJ1-3, the CDR3 gives the full variable domain: KAGVTQTPRYLIKTRGQQVTLSCSPISGHRSVSWYQQTPGQGLQFLFEYFSETQRNKGNFPGRFSGRQFSNSRSEMNVSTLELGDSALYLCASSLGYGTGNTIYFGEGSWLTVV.

This clonotype was detected a few times. The V gene is TRBV4-1, the J gene TRBJ1-1; 9 nucleotides agree with TRBD1. The CDR3 is made up of 17 amino acids. Per germline, CDR1 MGHRA and CDR2 YSYEKL. V lost 2 bases and J lost 7; bases outside the gene matches: 14. Here the CDR3 reads CASSQPVGTGTLGEAFF. CDR3 DNA: TGCGCCAGCAGCCAACCTGTAGGGACAGGGACTTTGGGTGAAGCTTTCTTT.

The J gene is TRBJ2-4, the V gene TRBV4-3; no reliable D call. The CDR3 is 13 residues long. Trimming removed 5 bases at V and 8 bases at J, with 13 bases between. The germline CDR1 and CDR2 sequences are LGHNA and YSLEER. For the CDR3, the DNA is TGCGCCAGCAGCAGGCCCGTGTTGGACATTCAGTACTTC. It yields the protein CASSRPVLDIQYF.

This clonotype was observed many times. The chain has TRBV6-5 and TRBJ2-5, with a possible D match to TRBD1 (6 bases). Germline CDR1 is MNHEY and CDR2 is SVGAGI. The CDR3 loop spans 15 amino acids. With 2 bases removed from V and 1 base from J, the gap between germline ends came to 11 bases. In nucleotides, the CDR3 is TGTGCCAGCAGTTACCTGGACAGTATCCAAGAGACCCAGTACTTC. It specifies CASSYLDSIQETQYF.

The V gene is TRBV6-5, the J gene TRBJ2-7, with 9 nucleotides matching TRBD1. Germline values: CDR1 MNHEY, CDR2 SVGAGI. Trimming at V came to 0 bases and at J to 3 bases, leaving 3 bases not matched to a gene. The CDR3 has 15 amino acids. Here the CDR3 reads CASSYSGGQGYEQYF. CDR3 sequence (DNA): TGTGCCAGCAGTTACTCAGGGGGACAGGGCTACGAGCAGTACTTC.

This clonotype occurred a few times. V usage is TRBV19 and J usage is TRBJ1-5; TRBD1 aligns across 9 bases. Germline assignment: CDR1 LNHDA and CDR2 SQIVND (reference sequence). The CDR3 covers 15 residues. Trimming cost V 5 bases and J 5 bases; bases outside gene matches: 7. The CDR3 loop is CASSSRTGVHQPQHF. Written as DNA, the CDR3 is TGTGCCAGTAGTTCGAGGACAGGGGTTCATCAGCCCCAGCATTTT.

In its sample, this clonotype was seen many times. The J gene is TRBJ2-7, the V gene TRBV20-1; 7 bases line up with TRBD2. Germline V gene data show CDR1 as DFQATT and CDR2 as SNEGSKA (reference sequence). The CDR3 is 14 amino acids. V shed 6 bases and J 0 bases; nucleotides not matched to a gene: 8. The CDR3 reads CSAQSGTNSYEQYF. Written as DNA, the CDR3 is TGCAGTGCCCAATCCGGGACTAACTCCTACGAGCAGTACTTC.

This clonotype was found a few times. A single base separates this from a much larger clone, so it may be a read error. The chain couples TRBV11-1 to TRBJ2-7; the D is unclear. The CDR3 totals 16 residues. Germline CDR1 is SGHAT and CDR2 is FQDESV (reference sequence). V dropped 2 bases and J dropped 0 bases, with 14 bases sitting between them. The CDR3 sequence: CASSLRAGTCSYEQYF. As DNA, the CDR3 is TGTGCCAGCAGCTTAAGGGCAGGCACATGCTCCTACGAGCAGTACTTC.